This T cell receptor (beta chain) was identified during a study of T cell responses to AZD1222 COVID-19 vaccine. Study-level results: In the spike-specific TCR repertoire, nearly half reportedly target unmutated variant regions.

TCRdb's table, derived via immunoSEQ multiplex PCR, lists solely in-frame clones and lacks some. Of some 150,000 clones in the sample, roughly 92% were seen once. On this clone: Its antigen is undetermined. Other DNA sequences in this specimen translate into the identical CDR3.

The sequences come from peripheral blood, collected on day 0 of AZD1222 vaccination. This TCR derives from an adult in good health.

For the CDR3, the DNA is TGTGCCATCAGTGGTGCAGATACGCAGTATTTT. Residues: CAISGADTQYF. The genes are TRBV10-3 and TRBJ2-3; D is uncertain. This CDR3 has 11 residues. V was trimmed by 4 bases and J by 4 bases, leaving 3 bases between them. Germline CDR1 is ENHRY and CDR2 is SYGVKD.